The present T cell receptor beta chain was sequenced within a study of blood T cell repertoires in COVID-19 (dated by TCRdb to between 2020 and 2021). A note on the overall study: The collaborator samples originated in the United States, Italy and Spain and spanned the acute and convalescent phases of COVID-19. The material from the prospective study consisted of cDNA or gDNA derived from T cells, B-cell-depleted T cells, or PBMCs. Deeply sampled blood TCRbeta repertoires from subjects exposed to, actively infected with, or recovered from COVID-19 were included in the dataset. The repertoires were released in a freely available public database meant as a resource for research on the immune response to SARS-CoV-2. The samples were drawn from two sources: the first 160 participants of the ongoing ImmuneRACE study, and 1,254 subjects contributed by 6 global collaborators. A de-identified subject ID, COVID-19 status, age in years and sex were almost always included in the sample metadata. Where HLA class I and class II types were available, the types were taken from metadata supplied by the sample provider, not from assay-based typing.

TCRbeta CDR3 regions were amplified from genomic DNA using the immunoSEQ Assay, a bias-controlled multiplex PCR. The authors' analysis ran thus. The number of nucleated cells in each sample was estimated from the amplification of reference gene primers within the assay. To quantify the absolute abundance of each unique TCRbeta CDR3 rearrangement, sequence reads were collapsed and filtered. Productive Simpson clonality was computed per sample as the square root of Simpson's diversity index over productive rearrangements. TCRdb mirrors the immuneACCESS table, restricted to in-frame sequences. Some clones are absent from its copies; in checked studies, under half trace to an unresolved V gene, and the reason for the others is unknown. The V and J calls and clone size come from that table; D and trimming were worked out from the DNA. This sample comprises more than 55,000 clones, 85% to 95% of them detected only once. Clones ranked in the top ten supply roughly 4.5% of the sample.

Deletion took 3 bases off V and 0 bases off J, with a span of 11 bases between the germline ends. CDR1 and CDR2 are read off the germline V gene (reference sequence) as SGHKS and YYEKEE. The CDR3, from cysteine to phenylalanine, totals 15 residues. The kept DNA is CDR3 alone, 45 bases in frame from the first base. Each collaborating institution followed its own protocols to collect whole blood in K2EDTA tubes. For TCRbeta analysis, collaborators shipped samples in one of three forms: frozen whole blood, isolated PBMCs, or DNA extracted from either of those sample types. This clone has just one count. Its binding antigen is unknown. One base away there is no much larger clone; base qualities are not given. The paper's findings and limits, for the study overall: The amount of clinical and demographic metadata varied by source and participant and was provided uncurated.

The chain is encoded by TRBV5-5 joined to TRBJ2-3, with no D gene named confidently. This clonotype was sampled from a man aged 45-65 years with active COVID-19. Specimen: peripheral blood. DNA sequence: TGTGCCAGCAGCTCCCAGGCAACAAGCACAGATACGCAGTATTTT. Its translation is CASSSQATSTDTQYF.